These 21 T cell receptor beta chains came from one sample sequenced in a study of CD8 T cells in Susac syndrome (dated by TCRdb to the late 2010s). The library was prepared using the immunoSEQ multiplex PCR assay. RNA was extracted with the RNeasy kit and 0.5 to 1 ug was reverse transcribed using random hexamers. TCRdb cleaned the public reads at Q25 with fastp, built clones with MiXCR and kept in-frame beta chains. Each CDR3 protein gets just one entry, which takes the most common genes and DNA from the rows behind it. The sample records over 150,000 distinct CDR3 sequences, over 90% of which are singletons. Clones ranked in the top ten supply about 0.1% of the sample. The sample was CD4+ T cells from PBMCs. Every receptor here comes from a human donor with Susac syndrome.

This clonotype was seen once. The DNA for the CDR3 is TGTGCCAGCAGCCAAGGACAGGATGGCTATGGCTACACCTTC. Translated, it gives CASSQGQDGYGYTF. The rearrangement joins TRBV3-1 to TRBJ1-2, with a weak D call TRBD1 (6 bases). The CDR3 is 14 residues long. CDR1 is LGHDT and CDR2 is YNNKEL in the germline V gene (reference sequence). Trimming left V 1 base short and J 4 bases short, with 10 bases between.

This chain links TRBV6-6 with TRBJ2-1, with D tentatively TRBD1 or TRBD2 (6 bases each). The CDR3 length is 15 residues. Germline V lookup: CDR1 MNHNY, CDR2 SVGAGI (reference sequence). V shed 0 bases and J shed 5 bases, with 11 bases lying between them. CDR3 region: CASSYSRGANNEQFF. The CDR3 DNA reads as TGTGCCAGCAGTTACTCGAGGGGGGCAAACAATGAGCAGTTCTTC.

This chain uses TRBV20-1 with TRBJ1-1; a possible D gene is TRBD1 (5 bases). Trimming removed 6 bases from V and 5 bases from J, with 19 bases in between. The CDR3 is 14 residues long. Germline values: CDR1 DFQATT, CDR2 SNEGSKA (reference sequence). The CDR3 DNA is TGCAGTGCACACCCCGCAGGGATAGGGACTGAAGCTTTCTTT. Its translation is CSAHPAGIGTEAFF.

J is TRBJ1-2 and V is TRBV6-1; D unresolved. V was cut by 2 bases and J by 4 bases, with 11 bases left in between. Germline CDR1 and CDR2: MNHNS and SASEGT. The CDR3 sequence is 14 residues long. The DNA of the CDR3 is TGTGCCAGCAGTGAACGGTCGGTGGGCTATGGCTACACCTTC. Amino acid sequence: CASSERSVGYGYTF.

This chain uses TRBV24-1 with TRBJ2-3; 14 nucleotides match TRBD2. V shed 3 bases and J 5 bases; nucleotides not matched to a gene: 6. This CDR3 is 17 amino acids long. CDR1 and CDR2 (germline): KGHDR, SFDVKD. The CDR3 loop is CATSDAGTSGRGDTQYF. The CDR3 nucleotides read TGTGCCACCAGTGATGCCGGGACTAGCGGGAGAGGAGATACGCAGTATTTT.

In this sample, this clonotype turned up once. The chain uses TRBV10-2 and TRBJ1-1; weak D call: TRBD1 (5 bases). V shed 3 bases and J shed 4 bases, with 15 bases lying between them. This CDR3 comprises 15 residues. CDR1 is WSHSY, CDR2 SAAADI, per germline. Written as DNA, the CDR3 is TGCGCCAGCAGTGATCAGCCGCCTCAGGGCACTGAAGCTTTCTTT. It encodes CASSDQPPQGTEAFF.

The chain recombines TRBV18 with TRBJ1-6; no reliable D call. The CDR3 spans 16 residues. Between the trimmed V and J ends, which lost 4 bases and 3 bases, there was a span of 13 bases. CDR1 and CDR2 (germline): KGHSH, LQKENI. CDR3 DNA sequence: TGTGCCAGCTCACAAGACATGGCGAACTATAATTCACCCCTCCACTTT. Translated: CASSQDMANYNSPLHF.

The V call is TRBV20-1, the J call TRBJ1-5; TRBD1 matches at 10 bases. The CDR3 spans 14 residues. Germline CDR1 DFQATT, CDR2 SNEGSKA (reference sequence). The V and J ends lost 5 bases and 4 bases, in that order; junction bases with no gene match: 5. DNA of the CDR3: TGCAGTGCTGATCCGGGACAGGGGAATCAGCCCCAGCATTTT. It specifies CSADPGQGNQPQHF.

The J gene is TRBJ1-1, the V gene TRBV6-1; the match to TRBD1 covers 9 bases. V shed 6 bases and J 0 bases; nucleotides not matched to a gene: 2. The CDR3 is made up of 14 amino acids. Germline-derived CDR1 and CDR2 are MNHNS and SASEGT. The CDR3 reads CASRDRGLNTEAFF. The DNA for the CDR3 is TGTGCCAGCAGGGACAGGGGCTTGAACACTGAAGCTTTCTTT.

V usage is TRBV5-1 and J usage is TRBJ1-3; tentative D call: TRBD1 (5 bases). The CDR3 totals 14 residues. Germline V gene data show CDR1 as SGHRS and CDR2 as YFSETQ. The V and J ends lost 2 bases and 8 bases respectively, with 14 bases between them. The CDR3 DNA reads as TGCGCCAGCAGCTTTCAGGGAACCCGTGACACCATATATTTT. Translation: CASSFQGTRDTIYF.

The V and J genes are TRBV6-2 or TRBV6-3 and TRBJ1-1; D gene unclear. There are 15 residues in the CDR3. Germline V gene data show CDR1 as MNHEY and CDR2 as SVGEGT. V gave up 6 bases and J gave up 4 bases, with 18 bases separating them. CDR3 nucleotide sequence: TGTGCCAGCAGCCTGATCGCCCATTGGGGCACTGAAGCTTTCTTT. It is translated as CASSLIAHWGTEAFF.

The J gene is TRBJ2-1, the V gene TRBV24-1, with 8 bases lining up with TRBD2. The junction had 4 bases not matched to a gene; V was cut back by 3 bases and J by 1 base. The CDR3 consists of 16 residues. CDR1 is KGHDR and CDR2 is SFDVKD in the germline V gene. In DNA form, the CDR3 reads TGTGCCACCAGTGATGTACGGGAGGGTTCCTACAATGAGCAGTTCTTC. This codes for CATSDVREGSYNEQFF.

The DNA for the CDR3 is TGTGCCAGCAGTTACCCACTAGCGGGGGTGCTCCGGGAGACCCAGTACTTC. This sequence encodes CASSYPLAGVLRETQYF. The chain employs TRBV6-2 or TRBV6-3 and TRBJ2-5, with 11 nucleotides matching TRBD2. Looked up from germline, CDR1 is MNHEY and CDR2 is SVGEGT. CDR3 length equals 17 residues. V trimming: 2 bases; J trimming: 5 bases; junction bases outside the gene matches: 10.

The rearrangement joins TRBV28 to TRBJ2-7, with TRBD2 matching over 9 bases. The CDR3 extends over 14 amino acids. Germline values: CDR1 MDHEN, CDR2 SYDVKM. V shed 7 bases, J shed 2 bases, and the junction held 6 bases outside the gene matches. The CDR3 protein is CASTSTSGAYEQYF. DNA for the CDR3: TGTGCCAGCACGTCGACTAGCGGAGCCTACGAGCAGTACTTC.

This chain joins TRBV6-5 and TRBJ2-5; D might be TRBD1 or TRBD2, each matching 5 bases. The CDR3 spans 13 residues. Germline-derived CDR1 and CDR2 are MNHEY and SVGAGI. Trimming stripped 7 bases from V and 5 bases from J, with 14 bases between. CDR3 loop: CASNLGPLETQYF. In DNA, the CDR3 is TGTGCCAGCAACCTGGGACCCCTGGAGACCCAGTACTTC.

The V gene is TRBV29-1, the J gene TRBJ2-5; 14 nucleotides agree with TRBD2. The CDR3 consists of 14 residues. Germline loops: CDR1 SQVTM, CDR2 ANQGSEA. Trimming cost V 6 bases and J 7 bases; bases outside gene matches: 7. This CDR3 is CSVGGLAGVRTQYF. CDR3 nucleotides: TGCAGCGTCGGGGGACTAGCGGGGGTACGGACCCAGTACTTC.

CDR3 amino acids: CASSRLGTTGGKQYF. CDR3 DNA: TGTGCCAGCAGCCGCCTCGGGACTACCGGGGGGAAGCAGTACTTC. V gene TRBV11-2 combines with J gene TRBJ2-7; TRBD2 matches at 7 bases. CDR1 SGHAT and CDR2 FQNNGV come from the germline V gene. Trimming cost V 5 bases and J 8 bases; bases outside gene matches: 15. This CDR3 spans 15 amino acids.

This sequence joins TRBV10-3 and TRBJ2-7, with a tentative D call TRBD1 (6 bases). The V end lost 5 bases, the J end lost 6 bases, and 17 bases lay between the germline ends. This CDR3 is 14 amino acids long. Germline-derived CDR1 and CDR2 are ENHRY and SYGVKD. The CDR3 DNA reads TGTGCCATCAGTACGACAGGATCCCGCGCCGAGCAGTACTTC. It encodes CAISTTGSRAEQYF.

CDR3 DNA: TGTGCCAGCAGTTTTAGGGCCAACCGGGATGGCTACACCTTC. This sequence encodes CASSFRANRDGYTF. The chain couples TRBV12-3 or TRBV12-4 to TRBJ1-2; D is unresolved. The CDR3 extends over 14 amino acids. V was cut by 3 bases and J by 6 bases, with 14 bases left in between.

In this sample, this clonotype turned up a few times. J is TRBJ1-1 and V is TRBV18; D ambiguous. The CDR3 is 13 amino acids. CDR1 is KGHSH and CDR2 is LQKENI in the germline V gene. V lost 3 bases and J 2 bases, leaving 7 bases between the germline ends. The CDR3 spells CASSPLKNTEAFF. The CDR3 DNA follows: TGTGCCAGCTCACCTCTAAAAAACACTGAAGCTTTCTTT.

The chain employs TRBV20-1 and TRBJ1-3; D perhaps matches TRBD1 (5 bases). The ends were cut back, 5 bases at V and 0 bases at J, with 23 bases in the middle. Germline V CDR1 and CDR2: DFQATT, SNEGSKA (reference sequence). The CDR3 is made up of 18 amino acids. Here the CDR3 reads CSAWGPGGESFSGNTIYF. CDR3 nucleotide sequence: TGCAGTGCTTGGGGCCCCGGGGGGGAGTCCTTCTCTGGAAACACCATATATTTT.